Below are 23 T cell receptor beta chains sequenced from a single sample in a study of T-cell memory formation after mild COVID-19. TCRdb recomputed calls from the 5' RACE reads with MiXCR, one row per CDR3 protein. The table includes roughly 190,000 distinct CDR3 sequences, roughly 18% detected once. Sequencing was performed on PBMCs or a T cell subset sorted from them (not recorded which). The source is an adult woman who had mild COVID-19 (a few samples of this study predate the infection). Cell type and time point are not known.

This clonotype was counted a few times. CDR3: CASSLARGLAGGNTGELFF. CDR3 coding DNA: TGTGCCAGCAGTTTAGCCCGGGGACTAGCGGGGGGCAACACCGGGGAGCTGTTTTTT. The chain has TRBV12-3 or TRBV12-4 and TRBJ2-2, with 15 bases that match TRBD2. Losses at the gene ends were 0 bases for V and 2 bases for J; bases not matched to a gene: 4. This CDR3 has 19 residues.

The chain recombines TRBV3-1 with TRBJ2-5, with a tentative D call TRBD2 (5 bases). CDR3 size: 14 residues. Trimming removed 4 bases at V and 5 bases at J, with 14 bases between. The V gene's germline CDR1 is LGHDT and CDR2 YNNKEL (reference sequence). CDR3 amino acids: CASSPSAPGETQYF. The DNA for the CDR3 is TGTGCCAGCAGCCCTTCTGCCCCGGGGGAGACCCAGTACTTC.

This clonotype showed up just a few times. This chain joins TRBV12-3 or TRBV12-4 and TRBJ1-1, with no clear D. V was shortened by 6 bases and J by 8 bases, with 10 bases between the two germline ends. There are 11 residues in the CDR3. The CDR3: CASRKEVEAFF. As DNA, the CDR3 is TGTGCCAGCAGAAAAGAAGTGGAAGCTTTCTTT.

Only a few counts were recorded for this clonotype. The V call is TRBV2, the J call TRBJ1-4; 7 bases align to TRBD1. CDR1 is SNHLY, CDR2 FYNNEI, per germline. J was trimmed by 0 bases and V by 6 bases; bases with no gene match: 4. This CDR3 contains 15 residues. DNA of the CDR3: TGTGCCAGCAGCCACAGGGGTGCAACTAATGAAAAACTGTTTTTT. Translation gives CASSHRGATNEKLFF.

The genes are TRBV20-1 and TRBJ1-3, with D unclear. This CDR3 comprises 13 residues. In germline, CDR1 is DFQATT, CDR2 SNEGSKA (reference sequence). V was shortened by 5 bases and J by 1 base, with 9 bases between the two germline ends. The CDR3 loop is CSAQQPSGNTIYF. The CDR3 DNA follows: TGCAGTGCTCAACAGCCGTCTGGAAACACCATATATTTT.

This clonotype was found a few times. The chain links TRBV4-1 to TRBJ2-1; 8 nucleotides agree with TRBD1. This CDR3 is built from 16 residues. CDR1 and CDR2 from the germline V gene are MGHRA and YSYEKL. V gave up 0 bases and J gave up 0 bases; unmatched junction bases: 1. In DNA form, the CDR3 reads TGCGCCAGCAGCCAAGACCAGGGGGCCTCCTACAATGAGCAGTTCTTC. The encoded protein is CASSQDQGASYNEQFF.

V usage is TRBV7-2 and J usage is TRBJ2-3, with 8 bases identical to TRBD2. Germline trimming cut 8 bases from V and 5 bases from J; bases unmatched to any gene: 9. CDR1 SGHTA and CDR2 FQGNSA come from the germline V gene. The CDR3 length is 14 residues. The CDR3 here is CASGRGGPGDTQYF. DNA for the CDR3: TGTGCCAGCGGTCGGGGGGGGCCCGGAGATACGCAGTATTTT.

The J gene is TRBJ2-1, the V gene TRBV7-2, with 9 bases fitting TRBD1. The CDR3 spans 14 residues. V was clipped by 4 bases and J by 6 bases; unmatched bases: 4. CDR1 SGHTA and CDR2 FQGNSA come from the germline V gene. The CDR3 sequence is CASSWGQGFNEQFF. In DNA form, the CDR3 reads TGTGCCAGCAGCTGGGGACAGGGATTCAATGAGCAGTTCTTC.

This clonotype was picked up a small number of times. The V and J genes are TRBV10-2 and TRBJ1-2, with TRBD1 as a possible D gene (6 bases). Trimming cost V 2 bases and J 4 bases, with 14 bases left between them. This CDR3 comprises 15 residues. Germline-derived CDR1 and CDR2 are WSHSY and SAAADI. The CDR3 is CASSEGGSRGYGYTF. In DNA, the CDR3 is TGCGCCAGCAGTGAGGGCGGCAGCAGGGGCTATGGCTACACCTTC.

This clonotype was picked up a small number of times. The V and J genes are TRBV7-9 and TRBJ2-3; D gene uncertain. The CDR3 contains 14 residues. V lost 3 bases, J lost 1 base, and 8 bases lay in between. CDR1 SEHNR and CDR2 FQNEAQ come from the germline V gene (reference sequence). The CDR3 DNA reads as TGTGCCAGCAGCTTCAGTACGCGCACAGATACGCAGTATTTT. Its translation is CASSFSTRTDTQYF.

The CDR3 nucleotides are TGTGCCAGCAGTTATTGGGAGGGGCCCTACAATGAGCAGTTCTTC. Its protein product is CASSYWEGPYNEQFF. V gene TRBV6-6 combines with J gene TRBJ2-1, with TRBD2 identical over 7 bases. In germline, CDR1 is MNHNY, CDR2 SVGAGI (reference sequence). CDR3 size: 15 residues. J gave up 2 bases and V 3 bases, and 4 bases lay outside the gene matches.

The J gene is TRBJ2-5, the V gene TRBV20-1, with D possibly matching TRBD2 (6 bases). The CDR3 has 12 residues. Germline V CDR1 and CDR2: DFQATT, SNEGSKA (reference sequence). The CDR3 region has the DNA TGCAGCTCAATCCGGGGGAAAGAGACCCAGTACTTC. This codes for CSSIRGKETQYF.

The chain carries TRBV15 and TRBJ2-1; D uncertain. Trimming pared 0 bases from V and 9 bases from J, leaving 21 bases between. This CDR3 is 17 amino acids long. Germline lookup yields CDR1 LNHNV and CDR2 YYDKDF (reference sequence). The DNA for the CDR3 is TGTGCCACCAGCAGAGATCGTACTGGGTCCCCTTTGGGTGAGCAGTTCTTC. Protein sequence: CATSRDRTGSPLGEQFF. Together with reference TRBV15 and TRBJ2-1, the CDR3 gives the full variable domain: DAMVIQNPRYQVTQFGKPVTLSCSQTLNHNVMYWYQQKSSQAPKLLFHYYDKDFNNEADTPDNFQSRRPNTSFCFLDIRSPGLGDTAMYLCATSRDRTGSPLGEQFFGPGTRLTVL.

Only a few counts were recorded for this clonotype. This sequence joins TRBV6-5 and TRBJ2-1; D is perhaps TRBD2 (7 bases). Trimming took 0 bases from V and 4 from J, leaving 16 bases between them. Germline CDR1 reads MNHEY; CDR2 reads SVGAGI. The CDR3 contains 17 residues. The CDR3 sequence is CASSYSGGRGGYNEQFF. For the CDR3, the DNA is TGTGCCAGCAGTTACTCTGGTGGGAGGGGGGGATACAATGAGCAGTTCTTC.

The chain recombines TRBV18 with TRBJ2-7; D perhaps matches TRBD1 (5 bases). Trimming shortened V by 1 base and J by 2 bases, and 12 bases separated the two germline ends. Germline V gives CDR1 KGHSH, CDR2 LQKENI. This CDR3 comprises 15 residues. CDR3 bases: TGTGCCAGCTCACCACAGAAAGGGGAAGCCTACGAGCAGTACTTC. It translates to CASSPQKGEAYEQYF. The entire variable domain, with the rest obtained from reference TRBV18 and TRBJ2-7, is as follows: NAGVMQNPRHLVRRRGQEARLRCSPMKGHSHVYWYRQLPEEGLKFMVYLQKENIIDESGMPKERFSAEFPKEGPSILRIQQVVRGDSAAYFCASSPQKGEAYEQYFGPGTRLTVT.

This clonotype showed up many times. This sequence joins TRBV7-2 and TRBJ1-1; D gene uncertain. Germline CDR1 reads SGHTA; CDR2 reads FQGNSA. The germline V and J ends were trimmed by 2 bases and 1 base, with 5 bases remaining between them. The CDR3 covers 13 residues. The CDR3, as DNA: TGTGCCAGCAGCTTATACACGAACACTGAAGCTTTCTTT. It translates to CASSLYTNTEAFF.

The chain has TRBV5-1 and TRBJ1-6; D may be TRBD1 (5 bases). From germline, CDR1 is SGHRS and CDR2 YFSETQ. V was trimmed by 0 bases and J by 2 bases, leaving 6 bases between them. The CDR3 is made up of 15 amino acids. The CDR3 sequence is CASSLGQTYNSPLHF. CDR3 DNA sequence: TGCGCCAGCAGCTTGGGACAGACCTATAATTCACCCCTCCACTTT.

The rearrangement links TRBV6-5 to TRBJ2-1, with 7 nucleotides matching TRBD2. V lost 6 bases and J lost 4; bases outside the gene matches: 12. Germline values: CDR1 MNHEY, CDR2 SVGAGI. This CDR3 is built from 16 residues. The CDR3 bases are TGTGCCAGCAGCCTGAAGGGACTATGGGGGTACAATGAGCAGTTCTTC. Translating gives CASSLKGLWGYNEQFF.

CDR3 residues: CASRRTGVVETQYF. In DNA, the CDR3 is TGTGCCAGCAGACGAACGGGGGTTGTAGAGACCCAGTACTTC. The chain recombines TRBV2 with TRBJ2-5; possibly TRBD2 for D (6 bases). V was shortened by 6 bases and J by 4 bases, with 15 bases between the two germline ends. CDR1 SNHLY and CDR2 FYNNEI come from the germline V gene. The CDR3 has 14 amino acids.

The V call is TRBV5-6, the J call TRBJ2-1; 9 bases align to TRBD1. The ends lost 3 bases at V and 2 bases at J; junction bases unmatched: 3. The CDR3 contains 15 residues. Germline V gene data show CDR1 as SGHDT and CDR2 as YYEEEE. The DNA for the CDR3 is TGTGCCAGCAGCTGGACAGGGGCCCCCTACAATGAGCAGTTCTTC. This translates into CASSWTGAPYNEQFF.

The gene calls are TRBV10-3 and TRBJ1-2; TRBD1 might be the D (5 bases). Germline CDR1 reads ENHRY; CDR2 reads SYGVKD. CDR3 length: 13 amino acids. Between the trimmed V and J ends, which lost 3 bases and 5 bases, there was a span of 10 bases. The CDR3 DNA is TGTGCCATCAGTGAAACCCAGGGTTATGGCTACACCTTC. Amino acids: CAISETQGYGYTF.

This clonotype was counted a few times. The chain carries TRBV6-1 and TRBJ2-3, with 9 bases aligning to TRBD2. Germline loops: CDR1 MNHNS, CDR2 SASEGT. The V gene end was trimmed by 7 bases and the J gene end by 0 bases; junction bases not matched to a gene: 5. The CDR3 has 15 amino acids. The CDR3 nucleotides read TGTGCCAGCACGAGGACTAGCGAGAGCACAGATACGCAGTATTTT. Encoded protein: CASTRTSESTDTQYF.

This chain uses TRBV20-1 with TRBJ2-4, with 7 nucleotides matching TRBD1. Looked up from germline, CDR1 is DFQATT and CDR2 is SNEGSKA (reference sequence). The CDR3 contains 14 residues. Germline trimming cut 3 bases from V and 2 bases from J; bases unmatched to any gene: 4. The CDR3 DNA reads TGCAGTGCTAGTAGACAGGGCTCCAAAAACATTCAGTACTTC. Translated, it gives CSASRQGSKNIQYF.